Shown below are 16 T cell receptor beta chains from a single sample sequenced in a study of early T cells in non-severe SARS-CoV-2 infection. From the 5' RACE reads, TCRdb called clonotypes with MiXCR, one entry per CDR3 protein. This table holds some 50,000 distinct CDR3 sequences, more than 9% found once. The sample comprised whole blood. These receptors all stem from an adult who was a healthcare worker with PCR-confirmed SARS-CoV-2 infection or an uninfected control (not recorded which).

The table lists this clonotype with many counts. The CDR3 reads CSARVTGTGLIYGYTF. The CDR3, as DNA: TGCAGTGCTAGAGTAACAGGGACAGGGTTAATCTATGGCTACACCTTC. The chain carries TRBV20-1 and TRBJ1-2, with TRBD1 identical over 9 bases. V dropped 1 base and J dropped 4; count of bases not matched to a gene: 10. Germline loops: CDR1 DFQATT, CDR2 SNEGSKA (reference sequence). There are 16 residues in the CDR3.

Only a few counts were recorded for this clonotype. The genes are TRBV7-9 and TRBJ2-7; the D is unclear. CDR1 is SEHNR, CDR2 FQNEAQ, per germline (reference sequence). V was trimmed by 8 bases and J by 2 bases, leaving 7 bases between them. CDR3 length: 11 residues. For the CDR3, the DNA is TGTGCCAGCCAAAGTACCTACGAGCAGTACTTC. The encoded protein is CASQSTYEQYF.

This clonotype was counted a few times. The CDR3 coding sequence is TGTGCCATCAGTCCCGACAGCTACTATGGCTACACCTTC. Translating gives CAISPDSYYGYTF. The rearrangement joins TRBV10-3 to TRBJ1-2, with a weak D call TRBD1 (5 bases). Looked up from germline, CDR1 is ENHRY and CDR2 is SYGVKD. There are 13 residues in the CDR3. V was shortened by 5 bases and J by 3 bases, with 10 bases between the two germline ends.

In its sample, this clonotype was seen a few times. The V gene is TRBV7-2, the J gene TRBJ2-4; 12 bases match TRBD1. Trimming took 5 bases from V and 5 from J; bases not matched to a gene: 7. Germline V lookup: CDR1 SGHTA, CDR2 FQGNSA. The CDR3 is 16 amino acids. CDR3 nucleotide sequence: TGTGCCAGCAGCCGGGACAGGGGGCGAGGGGAAAACATTCAGTACTTC. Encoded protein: CASSRDRGRGENIQYF. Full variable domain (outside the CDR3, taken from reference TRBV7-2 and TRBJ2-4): GAGVSQSPSNKVTEKGKDVELRCDPISGHTALYWYRQSLGQGLEFLIYFQGNSAPDKSGLPSDRFSAERTGGSVSTLTIQRTQQEDSAVYLCASSRDRGRGENIQYFGAGTRLSVL.

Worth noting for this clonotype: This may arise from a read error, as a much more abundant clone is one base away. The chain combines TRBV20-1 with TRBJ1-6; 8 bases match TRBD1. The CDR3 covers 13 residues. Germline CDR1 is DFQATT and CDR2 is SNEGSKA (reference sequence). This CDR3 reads CRATQGDDSPLHF. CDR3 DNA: TGCAGGGCTACACAGGGGGACGATTCACCCCTCCACTTT.

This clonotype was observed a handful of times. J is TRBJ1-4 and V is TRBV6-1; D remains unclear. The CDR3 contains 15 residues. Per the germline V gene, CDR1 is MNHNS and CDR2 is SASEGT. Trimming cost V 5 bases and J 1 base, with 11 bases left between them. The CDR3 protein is CASSKSLETNEKLFF. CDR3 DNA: TGTGCCAGCAGTAAAAGCTTGGAAACTAATGAAAAACTGTTTTTT.

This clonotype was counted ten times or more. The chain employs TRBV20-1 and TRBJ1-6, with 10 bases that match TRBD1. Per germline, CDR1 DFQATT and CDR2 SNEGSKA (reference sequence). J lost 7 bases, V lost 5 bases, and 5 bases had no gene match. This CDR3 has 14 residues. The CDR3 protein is CSAPPGQGNSPLHF. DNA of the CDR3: TGCAGTGCTCCACCGGGACAGGGGAATTCACCCCTCCACTTT.

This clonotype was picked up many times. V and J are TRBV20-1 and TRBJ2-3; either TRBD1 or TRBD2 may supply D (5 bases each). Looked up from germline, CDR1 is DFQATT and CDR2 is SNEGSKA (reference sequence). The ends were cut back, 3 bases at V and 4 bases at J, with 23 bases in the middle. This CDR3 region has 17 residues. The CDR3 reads CSASLGVGQAGADTQYF. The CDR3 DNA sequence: TGCAGTGCTAGTCTGGGAGTGGGGCAGGCCGGGGCAGATACGCAGTATTTT.

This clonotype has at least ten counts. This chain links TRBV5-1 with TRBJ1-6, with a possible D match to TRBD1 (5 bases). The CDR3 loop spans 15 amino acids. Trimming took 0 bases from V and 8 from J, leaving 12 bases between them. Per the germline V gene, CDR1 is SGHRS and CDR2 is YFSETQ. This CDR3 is CASSLGDVDHSPLHF. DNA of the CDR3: TGCGCCAGCAGCTTGGGGGACGTCGATCATTCACCCCTCCACTTT.

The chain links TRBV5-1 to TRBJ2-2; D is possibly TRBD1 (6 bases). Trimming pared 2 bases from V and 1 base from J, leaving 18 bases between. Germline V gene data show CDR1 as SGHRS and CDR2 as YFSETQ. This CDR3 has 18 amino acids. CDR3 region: CASSFSLAGAVNTGELFF. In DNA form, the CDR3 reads TGCGCCAGCAGCTTTTCCTTAGCAGGGGCCGTGAACACCGGGGAGCTGTTTTTT.

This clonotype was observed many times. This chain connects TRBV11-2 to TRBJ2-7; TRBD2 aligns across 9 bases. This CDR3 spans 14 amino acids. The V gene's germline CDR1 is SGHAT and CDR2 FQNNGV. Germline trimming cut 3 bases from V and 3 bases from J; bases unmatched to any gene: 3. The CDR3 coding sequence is TGTGCCAGCAGCTTGGTGACTAGCGGCTACGAGCAGTACTTC. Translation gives CASSLVTSGYEQYF.

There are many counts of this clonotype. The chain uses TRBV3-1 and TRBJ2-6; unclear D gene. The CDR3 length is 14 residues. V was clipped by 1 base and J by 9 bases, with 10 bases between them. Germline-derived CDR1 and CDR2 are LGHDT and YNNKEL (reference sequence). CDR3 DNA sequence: TGTGCCAGCAGCCAAGTGAAGCAAATCAACGTCCTGACTTTC. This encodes CASSQVKQINVLTF. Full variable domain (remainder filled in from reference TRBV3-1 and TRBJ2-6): DTAVSQTPKYLVTQMGNDKSIKCEQNLGHDTMYWYKQDSKKFLKIMFSYNNKELIINETVPNRFSPKSPDKAHLNLHINSLELGDSAVYFCASSQVKQINVLTFGAGSRLTVL.

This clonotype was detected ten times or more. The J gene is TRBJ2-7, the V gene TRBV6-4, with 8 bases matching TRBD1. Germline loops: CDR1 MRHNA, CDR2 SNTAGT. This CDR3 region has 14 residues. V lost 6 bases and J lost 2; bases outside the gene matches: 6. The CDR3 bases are TGTGCCAGCAGAATCCGGGACAGGACCTACGAGCAGTACTTC. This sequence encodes CASRIRDRTYEQYF.

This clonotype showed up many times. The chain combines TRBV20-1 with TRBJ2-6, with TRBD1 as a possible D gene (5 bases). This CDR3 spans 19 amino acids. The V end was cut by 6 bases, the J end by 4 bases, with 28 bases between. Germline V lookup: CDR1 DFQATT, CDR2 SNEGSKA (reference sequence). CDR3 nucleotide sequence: TGCAGTGCCAACGAAGTTTGGACACTTCGTCTCGAGGGGGCCAACGTCCTGACTTTC. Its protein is CSANEVWTLRLEGANVLTF.

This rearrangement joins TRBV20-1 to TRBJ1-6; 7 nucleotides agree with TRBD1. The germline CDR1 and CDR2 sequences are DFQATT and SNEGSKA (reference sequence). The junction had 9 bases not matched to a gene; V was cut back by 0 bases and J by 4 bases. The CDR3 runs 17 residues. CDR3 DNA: TGCAGTGCTAGAGACCTCCAGGGGGAAACTTATAATTCACCCCTCCACTTT. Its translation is CSARDLQGETYNSPLHF.

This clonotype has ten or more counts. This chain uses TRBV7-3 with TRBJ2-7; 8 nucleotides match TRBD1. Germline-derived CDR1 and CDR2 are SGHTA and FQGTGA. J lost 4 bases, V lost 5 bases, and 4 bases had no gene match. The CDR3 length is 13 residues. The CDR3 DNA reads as TGTGCCAGCAGCCCAAGGACAGGGTACGAGCAGTACTTC. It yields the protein CASSPRTGYEQYF.